This TCR beta chain stems from a study of cytomegalovirus exposure and HLA in healthy donors. Points on this clone: The antigen remains unidentified.

The study ran its PCR with 60 Vbeta and 13 Jbeta primers. TCRdb's copy holds only in-frame clones and misses some; the assay was immunoSEQ multiplex PCR. The data show 130,000 or so clones, roughly 80% seen once. Points from the study as a whole: Versus the 666-donor mean, an Asian-associated ancestry cluster reportedly showed fewer N-insertions in a later analysis.

The receptor was isolated from a man aged 35-49 years in good health and CMV-seronegative. The sequencing sample was made of PBMCs.

The CDR3 nucleotides read TGCGCCAGCAGCCCCGGGGGGAGCCAAGAGACCCAGTACTTC. Translated, it gives CASSPGGSQETQYF. This chain joins TRBV5-1 and TRBJ2-5; TRBD2 matches at 7 bases. Germline V gives CDR1 SGHRS, CDR2 YFSETQ. The V gene end was trimmed by 4 bases and the J gene end by 1 base; junction bases not matched to a gene: 4. CDR3 length: 14 amino acids.